These T cell receptor beta chains were read from a single sample in a study of response to subunit inactivated influenza vaccine. MiXCR, applied by TCRdb to the RT-PCR reads, yields one record per CDR3 protein. The data show fewer than 750,000 distinct CDR3 sequences, 14% seen once. Sequencing was performed on PBMCs from blood, taken 11 to 12 days after vaccination. Every receptor here comes from a man aged 45-65 years who received an inactivated influenza vaccine. Each CDR3 is given with its conserved first and last residue. A D gene is named only where the DNA matches it firmly. Clone size is shown for a subset of rows, as once, few, many or a class of expanded clone.

D | J | V | size | CDR3 | DNA
TRBD2 | TRBJ2-1 | TRBV7-6 | - | CASSSGLAGGNNEQFF | TGTGCCAGCAGCTCAGGACTAGCGGGGGGGAACAATGAGCAGTTCTTC
- | TRBJ2-3 | TRBV7-2 | few | CASSSGLFTDTQYF | TGTGCCAGCAGCTCGGGACTTTTCACAGATACGCAGTATTTT
- | TRBJ1-4 | TRBV9 | few | CASSVGGSTVEKLFF | TGTGCCAGCAGCGTAGGTGGGTCGACAGTCGAAAAACTGTTTTTT
- | TRBJ2-7 | TRBV27 | few | CASSFAAMNSYEQYF | TGTGCCAGCAGTTTTGCCGCGATGAACTCCTACGAGCAGTACTTC
- | TRBJ1-2 | TRBV9 | - | CASSVVTGGYTF | TGTGCCAGCAGCGTCGTGACAGGTGGCTACACCTTC
- | TRBJ2-5 | TRBV9 | - | CASSFGDQETQYF | TGTGCCAGCAGCTTCGGGGACCAAGAGACCCAGTACTTC
- | TRBJ2-2 | TRBV7-6 | - | CASSDGIVNTGELFF | TGTGCCAGCAGCGATGGTATCGTGAACACCGGGGAGCTGTTTTTT
TRBD1 | TRBJ1-6 | TRBV7-2 | few | CASSLAADRVNSPLHF | TGTGCCAGCAGCTTAGCTGCGGACAGGGTTAATTCACCCCTCCACTTT
TRBD1 | TRBJ2-7 | TRBV7-9 | few | CASSLGAVTGRFEQYF | TGTGCCAGCAGCTTAGGGGCCGTGACAGGGCGGTTCGAGCAGTACTTC
TRBD2 | TRBJ2-5 | TRBV7-9 | - | CASSPLTSGREETQYF | TGTGCCAGCAGCCCACTGACTAGCGGGAGGGAAGAGACCCAGTACTTC
- | TRBJ2-3 | TRBV10-3 | - | CAISESPDTDTQYF | TGTGCCATCAGTGAATCCCCTGACACAGATACGCAGTATTTT
TRBD1 | TRBJ2-1 | TRBV5-1 | many | CASRIQGINEQFF | TGCGCCAGCAGAATACAGGGGATCAATGAGCAGTTCTTC
- | TRBJ2-7 | TRBV12-3/TRBV12-4 | - | CASRGNKQNF | TGTGCCAGCCGGGGAAATAAGCAGAACTTC
TRBD1 | TRBJ1-6 | TRBV10-3 | once | CAISPGQGINSPLHF | TGTGCCATCAGTCCGGGACAGGGGATTAATTCACCCCTCCACTTT
TRBD2 | TRBJ2-1 | TRBV9 | - | CASSSPLAGTYNEQFF | TGTGCCAGCAGCTCTCCCCTAGCGGGAACCTACAATGAGCAGTTCTTC
- | TRBJ1-6 | TRBV12-2 | few | CASRSNLGRENSPLHF | TGTGCAAGTCGCTCTAATCTAGGACGGGAGAATTCACCCCTCCACTTT
- | TRBJ2-7 | TRBV5-1 | many | CASSLDTGYEQYF | TGCGCCAGCAGCTTGGATACAGGATACGAGCAGTACTTC
TRBD2 | TRBJ2-3 | TRBV24-1 | many | CATSPRTSGKTDTQYF | TGTGCCACCAGCCCCAGGACTAGCGGGAAGACAGATACGCAGTATTTT
- | TRBJ2-5 | TRBV6-6 | - | CASSQQGGETQYF | TGTGCCAGCAGTCAACAGGGTGGCGAGACCCAGTACTTC
- | TRBJ1-2 | TRBV20-1 | few | CSATQGFGAYGYTF | TGCAGTGCTACACAGGGATTTGGGGCCTATGGCTACACCTTC
TRBD1 | TRBJ1-6 | TRBV18 | few | CASSPPSGGLGNSPLHF | TGTGCCAGCTCACCACCTTCAGGGGGCCTTGGGAATTCACCCCTCCACTTT
- | TRBJ1-1 | TRBV6-1 | few | CASTSMGGGTEAFF | TGTGCCAGCACCTCTATGGGGGGGGGGACTGAAGCTTTCTTT
TRBD2 | TRBJ2-6 | TRBV27 | - | CASSLTRLTSGSTGANVLTF | TGTGCCAGCAGTTTGACCAGGCTGACTAGCGGGAGTACAGGGGCCAACGTCCTGACTTTC
TRBD2 | TRBJ2-2 | TRBV20-1 | few | CSARGGLAGGFGELFF | TGCAGTGCTAGAGGAGGACTAGCGGGAGGGTTCGGGGAGCTGTTTTTT
TRBD1 | TRBJ2-2 | TRBV29-1 | many | CSVGQGFNTGELFF | TGCAGCGTTGGACAGGGTTTCAACACCGGGGAGCTGTTTTTT
TRBD1 | TRBJ2-1 | TRBV7-7 | - | CASSRKHGTGAYNEQFF | TGTGCTAGCAGCCGGAAGCACGGGACAGGGGCCTACAATGAGCAGTTCTTC
- | TRBJ2-1 | TRBV29-1 | - | CSVDKYKNHEQFF | TGCAGCGTTGATAAGTACAAAAACCATGAGCAGTTCTTC
- | TRBJ1-5 | TRBV20-1 | - | CSARDLRGQPQHF | TGCAGTGCTCGGGACCTACGGGGTCAGCCCCAGCATTTT
- | TRBJ2-7 | TRBV29-1 | few | CSVEVRGAAGQYF | TGCAGCGTTGAAGTCAGGGGAGCCGCCGGGCAGTACTTC
- | TRBJ1-6 | TRBV6-5 | many | CASSYRDTRSGNSPLHF | TGTGCCAGCAGTTACCGCGACACCCGATCGGGGAATTCACCCCTCCACTTT
- | TRBJ1-1 | TRBV28 | few | CASSKGFMAEAFF | TGTGCCAGCAGTAAGGGCTTTATGGCTGAAGCTTTCTTT
- | TRBJ2-7 | TRBV5-1 | - | CASSLVPAYEQYF | TGCGCCAGCAGCTTGGTTCCAGCCTACGAGCAGTACTTC